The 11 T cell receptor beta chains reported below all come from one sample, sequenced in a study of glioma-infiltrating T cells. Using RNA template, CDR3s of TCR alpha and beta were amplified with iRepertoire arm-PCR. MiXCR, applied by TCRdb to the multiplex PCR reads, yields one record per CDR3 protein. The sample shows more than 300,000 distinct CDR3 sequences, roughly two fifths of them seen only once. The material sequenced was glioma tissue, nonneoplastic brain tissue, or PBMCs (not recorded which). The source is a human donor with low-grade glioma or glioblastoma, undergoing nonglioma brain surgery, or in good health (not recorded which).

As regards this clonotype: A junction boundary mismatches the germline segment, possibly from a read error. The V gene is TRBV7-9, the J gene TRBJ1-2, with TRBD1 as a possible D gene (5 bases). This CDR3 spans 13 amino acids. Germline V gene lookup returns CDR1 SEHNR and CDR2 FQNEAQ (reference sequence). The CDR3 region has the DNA TGTGCCAGCAGCCCCCGGGGCTCCTATAGCTACACCTTC. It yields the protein CASSPRGSYSYTF.

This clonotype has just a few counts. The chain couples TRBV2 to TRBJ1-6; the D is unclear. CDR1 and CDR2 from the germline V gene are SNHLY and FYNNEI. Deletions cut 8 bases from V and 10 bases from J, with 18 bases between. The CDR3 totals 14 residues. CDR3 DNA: TGTGCCAGCCTAGTGGCGTCTGTTGGGTCACCCCTCCACTTT. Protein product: CASLVASVGSPLHF.

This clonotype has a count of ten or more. CDR3 region: CASSLALAGAYEQYF. CDR3 nucleotide sequence: TGTGCCAGCAGCTTAGCCCTAGCGGGAGCCTACGAGCAGTACTTC. V and J are TRBV7-2 and TRBJ2-7; 10 nucleotides line up with TRBD2. The germline V gene encodes CDR1 SGHTA and CDR2 FQGNSA. CDR3 length: 15 amino acids. V dropped 0 bases and J dropped 2; count of bases not matched to a gene: 1.

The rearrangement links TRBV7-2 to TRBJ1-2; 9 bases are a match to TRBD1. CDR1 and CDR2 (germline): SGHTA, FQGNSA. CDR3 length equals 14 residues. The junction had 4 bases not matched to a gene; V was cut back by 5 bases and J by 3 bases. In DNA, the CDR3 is TGTGCCAGCAGCGGACAGGGGATTTACTATGGCTACACCTTC. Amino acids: CASSGQGIYYGYTF.

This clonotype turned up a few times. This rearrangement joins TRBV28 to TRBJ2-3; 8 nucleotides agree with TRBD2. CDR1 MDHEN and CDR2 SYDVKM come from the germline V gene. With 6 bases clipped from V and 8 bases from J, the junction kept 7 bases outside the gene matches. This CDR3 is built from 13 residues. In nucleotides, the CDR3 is TGTGCCAGCAGGCCCCCTACTAGCGGTACGCAGTATTTT. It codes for CASRPPTSGTQYF.

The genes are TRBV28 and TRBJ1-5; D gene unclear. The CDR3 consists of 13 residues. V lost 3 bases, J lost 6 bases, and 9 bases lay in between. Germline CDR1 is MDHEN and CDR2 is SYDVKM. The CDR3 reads CASSFPLSQPQHF. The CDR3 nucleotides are TGTGCCAGCAGTTTTCCGTTGAGTCAGCCCCAGCATTTT.

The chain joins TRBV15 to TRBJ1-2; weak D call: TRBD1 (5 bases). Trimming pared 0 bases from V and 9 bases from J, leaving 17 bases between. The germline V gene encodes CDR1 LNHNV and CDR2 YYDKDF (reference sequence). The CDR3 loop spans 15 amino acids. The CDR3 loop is CATSRDEGRVGSYTF. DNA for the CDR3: TGTGCCACCAGCAGAGATGAAGGCAGGGTCGGGAGCTACACCTTC.

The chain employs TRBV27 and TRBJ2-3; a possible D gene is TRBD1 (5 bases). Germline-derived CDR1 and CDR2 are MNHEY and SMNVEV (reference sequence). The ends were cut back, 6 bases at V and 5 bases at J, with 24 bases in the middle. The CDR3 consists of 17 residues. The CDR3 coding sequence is TGTGCCAGCAGCACCGGGCCGTCACTGGGGCCGGGAGATACGCAGTATTTT. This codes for CASSTGPSLGPGDTQYF.

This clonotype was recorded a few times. The CDR3 region is CASSPREGSYNEQFF. The CDR3 DNA reads as TGCGCCAGCAGCCCCCGTGAGGGCTCCTACAATGAGCAGTTCTTC. The V and J genes are TRBV5-1 and TRBJ2-1; maybe TRBD2 (5 bases). The germline CDR1 and CDR2 sequences are SGHRS and YFSETQ. V lost 4 bases to trimming and J lost 0 bases, with 11 bases between them. The CDR3 loop spans 15 amino acids.

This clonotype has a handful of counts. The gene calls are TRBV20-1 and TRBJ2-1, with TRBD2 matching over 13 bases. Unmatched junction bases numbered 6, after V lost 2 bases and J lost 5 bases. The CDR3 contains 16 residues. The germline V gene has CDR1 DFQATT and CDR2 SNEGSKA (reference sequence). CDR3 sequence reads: CSARRTSGSRNNEQFF. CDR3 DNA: TGCAGTGCTAGACGGACTAGCGGGAGCAGGAACAATGAGCAGTTCTTC.

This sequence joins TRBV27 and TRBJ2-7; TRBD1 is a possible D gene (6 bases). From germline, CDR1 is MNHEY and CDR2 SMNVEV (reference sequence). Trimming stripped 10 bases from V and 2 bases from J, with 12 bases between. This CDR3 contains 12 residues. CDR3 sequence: CATKDSTYEQYF. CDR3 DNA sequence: TGTGCCACTAAGGACAGTACCTACGAGCAGTACTTC.